What follows are 22 T cell receptor beta chains derived from one specimen sequenced in a study of T cell repertoires in ileal Crohn's disease. Assay: immunoSEQ multiplex PCR; the TCRdb copy retains only in-frame clones and omits some. This table has about 8,400 clones, more than 75% appearing once. Sample: ileal tissue. These receptors were collected from an adult with Crohn's disease.

This clone has just a few counts. The rearrangement uses TRBV7-3 and TRBJ2-1, with 7 bases aligning to TRBD2. The germline V gene has CDR1 SGHTA and CDR2 FQGTGA. This CDR3 is built from 15 residues. With 2 bases clipped from V and 0 bases from J, the junction kept 1 base outside the gene matches. In nucleotides, the CDR3 is TGTGCCAGCAGCTTAGCGGGGGACTCCTACAATGAGCAGTTCTTC. This sequence encodes CASSLAGDSYNEQFF.

V is TRBV10-2 and J is TRBJ2-7; tentatively, D is TRBD2 (5 bases). With 8 bases removed from V and 2 bases from J, the gap between germline ends came to 13 bases. This CDR3 spans 13 amino acids. The germline gives CDR1 WSHSY, CDR2 SAAADI. CDR3: CASSNGIAYEQYF. DNA for the CDR3: TGCGCCAGCTCAAACGGGATCGCCTACGAGCAGTACTTC.

The chain has TRBV5-1 and TRBJ1-5; D remains unclear. Per germline, CDR1 SGHRS and CDR2 YFSETQ. The V end was cut by 2 bases, the J end by 4 bases, with 10 bases between. The CDR3 is 14 residues long. The DNA of the CDR3 is TGCGCCAGCAGCTTAGACGCGCAGAATCAGCCCCAGCATTTT. It yields the protein CASSLDAQNQPQHF.

The rearrangement uses TRBV19 and TRBJ2-5; D remains unclear. Trimming took off 6 bases at V and 1 base at J, with 12 bases between the two ends. The CDR3 has 14 residues. CDR1 is LNHDA, CDR2 SQIVND, per germline (reference sequence). The CDR3 loop reads CASSPQITQETQYF. The CDR3 DNA follows: TGTGCCAGTAGCCCACAGATTACCCAAGAGACCCAGTACTTC.

This chain uses TRBV19 with TRBJ2-7; the match to TRBD2 covers 7 bases. The CDR3 is 14 residues long. With V trimmed by 7 bases and J by 3 bases, 9 bases remained unmatched. The germline V gene encodes CDR1 LNHDA and CDR2 SQIVND (reference sequence). The CDR3: CASTPSGTGYEQYF. CDR3 sequence (DNA): TGTGCCAGTACCCCCAGCGGGACCGGCTACGAGCAGTACTTC. Full variable domain (rest looked up from reference TRBV19 and TRBJ2-7): DGGITQSPKYLFRKEGQNVTLSCEQNLNHDAMYWYRQDPGQGLRLIYYSQIVNDFQKGDIAEGYSVSREKKESFPLTVTSAQKNPTAFYLCASTPSGTGYEQYFGPGTRLTVT.

This clone showed up just a few times. The chain couples TRBV6-4 to TRBJ1-4, with 7 bases identical to TRBD1. The junction had 5 bases not matched to a gene; V was cut back by 5 bases and J by 8 bases. The CDR3 contains 13 residues. Germline assignment: CDR1 MRHNA and CDR2 SNTAGT. CDR3 DNA: TGTGCCAGCAGTCGTTTACAGGGGGAAAAACTGTTTTTT. Translated: CASSRLQGEKLFF.

The V gene is TRBV5-4, the J gene TRBJ2-7; 8 positions match TRBD1. Germline V lookup: CDR1 SGHNT, CDR2 YYREEE (reference sequence). The CDR3 contains 16 residues. Trimming took 3 bases from V and 2 from J; bases not matched to a gene: 10. CDR3 protein: CASSSLGQGATYEQYF. The CDR3 coding sequence is TGTGCCAGCAGCTCGCTGGGGCAGGGGGCTACCTACGAGCAGTACTTC.

The chain recombines TRBV4-3 with TRBJ1-2; D remains unclear. Trimming removed 0 bases at V and 4 bases at J, with 15 bases between. The CDR3 sequence is 16 residues long. Germline-derived CDR1 and CDR2 are LGHNA and YSLEER. CDR3 region: CASSQDMAGGIYGYTF. In DNA form, the CDR3 reads TGCGCCAGCAGCCAAGATATGGCAGGTGGGATCTATGGCTACACCTTC.

J is TRBJ1-5 and V is TRBV2; 8 nucleotides match TRBD1. V shed 7 bases, J shed 4 bases, and the junction held 9 bases outside the gene matches. This CDR3 spans 15 amino acids. From germline, CDR1 is SNHLY and CDR2 FYNNEI. CDR3 protein: CASTEGQGQNQPQHF. CDR3 coding DNA: TGTGCCAGCACCGAAGGACAGGGACAAAATCAGCCCCAGCATTTT. Full variable domain (outside the CDR3, taken from reference TRBV2 and TRBJ1-5): EPEVTQTPSHQVTQMGQEVILRCVPISNHLYFYWYRQILGQKVEFLVSFYNNEISEKSEIFDDQFSVERPDGSNFTLKIRSTKLEDSAMYFCASTEGQGQNQPQHFGDGTRLSIL.

The V gene is TRBV14, the J gene TRBJ2-2; no firm D call. Trimming took off 1 base at V and 0 bases at J, with 9 bases between the two ends. The CDR3 sequence is 16 residues long. CDR1 and CDR2 from the germline V gene are SGHDN and FVKESK. The CDR3 spells CASSQVVGANTGELFF. The CDR3, as DNA: TGTGCCAGCAGCCAAGTTGTTGGCGCGAACACCGGGGAGCTGTTTTTT.

This rearrangement joins TRBV19 to TRBJ1-4; D is unresolved. The germline V gene encodes CDR1 LNHDA and CDR2 SQIVND (reference sequence). The V end lost 3 bases, the J end lost 1 base, and 12 bases lay between the germline ends. This CDR3 is built from 16 residues. The CDR3 coding sequence is TGTGCCAGTAGTATCGACCTGTCCGGAACTAATGAAAAACTGTTTTTT. Its translation is CASSIDLSGTNEKLFF.

The chain employs TRBV19 and TRBJ1-5, with D perhaps TRBD1 (6 bases). The germline V and J ends were trimmed by 2 bases and 4 bases, with 9 bases remaining between them. Germline CDR1 and CDR2: LNHDA and SQIVND (reference sequence). The CDR3 totals 14 residues. The CDR3 coding sequence is TGTGCCAGTAGTATAACAGGGAGTAATCAGCCCCAGCATTTT. The encoded protein is CASSITGSNQPQHF.

The chain couples TRBV5-1 to TRBJ2-7; D uncertain. CDR3 length equals 13 residues. The V gene's germline CDR1 is SGHRS and CDR2 YFSETQ. Deletions cut 0 bases from V and 4 bases from J, with 8 bases between. CDR3 in amino acids: CASSLEVAYEQYF. The CDR3 DNA sequence: TGCGCCAGCAGCTTGGAAGTAGCATACGAGCAGTACTTC.

The J gene is TRBJ2-3, the V gene TRBV7-2; D ambiguous. The CDR3 covers 14 residues. Trimming stripped 5 bases from V and 5 bases from J, with 14 bases between. CDR1 is SGHTA and CDR2 is FQGNSA in the germline V gene. CDR3 nucleotides: TGTGCCAGCAGCCCCCGCCCTCGCGGAGATACGCAGTATTTT. Translation: CASSPRPRGDTQYF.

This chain uses TRBV9 with TRBJ2-5, with D possibly matching TRBD2 (5 bases). CDR1 is SGDLS, CDR2 YYNGEE, per germline. The CDR3 covers 14 residues. Trimming pared 1 base from V and 5 bases from J, leaving 12 bases between. CDR3 coding DNA: TGTGCCAGCAGCGTATCATGGGGAGTCGAGACCCAGTACTTC. Protein product: CASSVSWGVETQYF.

This clone was picked up a small number of times. The CDR3 DNA sequence: TGTGCCAGCAGCCAAGCACAGGGGGTCGACGAGACCCAGTACTTC. The encoded protein is CASSQAQGVDETQYF. V and J are TRBV14 and TRBJ2-5, with 8 positions matching TRBD1. The J segment lost 5 bases and the V segment lost 1 base, leaving 6 bases of the junction unmatched. The CDR3 spans 15 residues. Germline V CDR1 and CDR2: SGHDN, FVKESK.

The DNA of the CDR3 is TGTGCCAGCAGCGTAGGTCCTAGCGGATACTACAATGAGCAGTTCTTC. It translates to CASSVGPSGYYNEQFF. The chain carries TRBV9 and TRBJ2-1, with TRBD2 matching 7 bases. The CDR3 consists of 16 residues. With V trimmed by 0 bases and J by 3 bases, 6 bases remained unmatched. The V gene's germline CDR1 is SGDLS and CDR2 YYNGEE.

The chain links TRBV4-2 to TRBJ1-2; D perhaps matches TRBD1 (6 bases). The germline gives CDR1 LGHNA, CDR2 YNFKEQ. CDR3 size: 15 residues. Trimming took 0 bases from V and 6 from J, leaving 14 bases between them. The CDR3 nucleotides are TGTGCCAGCAGCCAAGATGGAACAGGGACGAATGGCTACACCTTC. Its translation is CASSQDGTGTNGYTF.

This clone was picked up one time. The gene calls are TRBV6-7 and TRBJ2-1; D might be TRBD1 (7 bases). TRBV6-7 is placed among ORFs of uncertain function. The length of the CDR3 is 19 residues. Trimming took off 6 bases at V and 0 bases at J, with 24 bases between the two ends. CDR3 protein: CASRTLGGQLASSYNEQFF. The CDR3 DNA sequence: TGTGCCAGCAGAACCTTGGGGGGACAGCTCGCTAGCTCCTACAATGAGCAGTTCTTC.

This sequence joins TRBV4-1 and TRBJ2-3; D not resolved. V was trimmed by 6 bases and J by 2 bases, leaving 9 bases between them. The germline gives CDR1 MGHRA, CDR2 YSYEKL. This CDR3 contains 13 residues. CDR3: CASRVSSTDTQYF. CDR3 nucleotide sequence: TGCGCCAGCAGGGTTTCTTCCACAGATACGCAGTATTTT.

This chain joins TRBV6-5 and TRBJ2-7; D is possibly TRBD1 or TRBD2 (6 bases each). Trimming removed 6 bases at V and 5 bases at J, with 20 bases between. Germline CDR1 and CDR2: MNHEY and SVGAGI. The CDR3 loop spans 15 amino acids. The CDR3 sequence: CASRDYRDFGDEQYF. As DNA, the CDR3 is TGTGCCAGCAGGGACTACAGGGATTTCGGGGACGAGCAGTACTTC.

This clone has more than one count but fewer than ten. This chain joins TRBV30 and TRBJ2-1, with a weak D call TRBD2 (5 bases). Germline assignment: CDR1 GTSNPN and CDR2 SVGIG (reference sequence). Trimming shortened V by 5 bases and J by 5 bases, and 22 bases separated the two germline ends. This CDR3 has 16 amino acids. Written as DNA, the CDR3 is TGTGCCTGGGCAGGAGGTGTTCTGGCTTTAGACAATGAGCAGTTCTTC. This sequence encodes CAWAGGVLALDNEQFF. Using reference TRBV30 and TRBJ2-1 for the parts outside the CDR3, the full variable domain is SQTIHQWPATLVQPVGSPLSLECTVEGTSNPNLYWYRQAAGRGLQLLFYSVGIGQISSEVPQNLSASRPQDRQFILSSKKLLLSDSGFYLCAWAGGVLALDNEQFFGPGTRLTVL.